This section outlines one T cell receptor beta chain sequence together with its context. Its antigen remains unknown. This sample was included in a study of T cells after posttransplantation cyclophosphamide. Points from the study as a whole: Later blood repertoires were often dominated by clones from the donor CD8+ memory compartment. Recipient CMV seropositivity and CMV reactivation strongly tracked TRB clonality. Blood and skin or GI T cell repertoires showed limited TRB overlap.

Sequencing was performed with immunoSEQ multiplex PCR; in TCRdb, only in-frame clones are kept and a portion is missing. The sample has 45,000 or so clones, roughly 93% seen once; the top ten hold around 3.2%. This CDR3 is 14 amino acids long. Germline V gene data show CDR1 as SGHRS and CDR2 as YFSETQ. With V trimmed by 2 bases and J by 5 bases, 6 bases remained unmatched. Sequencing input: PBMCs. The TCR originated in a woman aged 45-59 years in good health and a related stem cell transplant donor. The chain is built from TRBV5-1 and TRBJ1-1, with 7 bases lining up with TRBD1. CDR3 in amino acids: CASSLKTGETEAFF. The CDR3 DNA reads as TGCGCCAGCAGCTTAAAAACAGGGGAAACTGAAGCTTTCTTT.